Below are 13 T cell receptor beta chains sequenced from a single sample in a study of T cells in Graves' hyperthyroidism and ophthalmopathy. Researchers took RNA transcripts and amplified the TCR beta CDR3 regions from them. First-round RT-PCR targeting the TCR CDR3 was performed with the HTBI primer set. TCRdb used MiXCR to reprocess the multiplex PCR reads, holding one entry per CDR3 protein. The table lists a few hundred thousand distinct CDR3 sequences, roughly 13% of them singletons. Sequencing was carried out using blood. These receptors came from a woman under 30 with Graves' hyperthyroidism.

This clonotype was seen ten or more times. The gene calls are TRBV5-5 and TRBJ2-7, with no clear D. The germline gives CDR1 SGHKS, CDR2 YYEKEE (reference sequence). This CDR3 comprises 14 residues. Trimming shortened V by 2 bases and J by 5 bases, and 14 bases separated the two germline ends. This chain's CDR3 is CASSFGPRQDEQYF. DNA of the CDR3: TGTGCCAGCAGCTTTGGGCCCAGGCAGGACGAGCAGTACTTC.

This clonotype showed up just a few times. This rearrangement joins TRBV30 to TRBJ2-1; D ambiguous. This CDR3 region has 15 residues. The germline CDR1 and CDR2 sequences are GTSNPN and SVGIG (reference sequence). V was shortened by 0 bases and J by 5 bases, with 14 bases between the two germline ends. The CDR3 sequence: CAWSVLRNFNNEQFF. The CDR3 DNA sequence: TGTGCCTGGAGTGTACTTAGAAACTTTAACAATGAGCAGTTCTTC.

This clonotype appeared many times. V usage is TRBV7-8 and J usage is TRBJ1-5; perhaps TRBD1 as D (5 bases). CDR1 is SGHVS, CDR2 FQNEAQ, per germline. Trimming removed 1 base from V and 2 bases from J, with 12 bases in between. The CDR3 has 16 residues. Written as DNA, the CDR3 is TGTGCCAGCAGCTTAGGGGCGGGGGGGGGCAATCAGCCCCAGCATTTT. Protein product: CASSLGAGGGNQPQHF.

The sample holds many counts of this clonotype. The DNA of the CDR3 is TGTGCCAGTAGTATAGAGGGGAGCAATCAGCCCCAGCATTTT. It yields the protein CASSIEGSNQPQHF. V gene TRBV19 combines with J gene TRBJ1-5; D is undetermined. With 0 bases removed from V and 1 base from J, the gap between germline ends came to 4 bases. Germline V gene lookup returns CDR1 LNHDA and CDR2 SQIVND (reference sequence). The CDR3 totals 14 residues.

This chain connects TRBV6-5 to TRBJ1-2; the D is unclear. CDR3 length equals 15 residues. Trimming shortened V by 0 bases and J by 2 bases, and 10 bases separated the two germline ends. The V gene's germline CDR1 is MNHEY and CDR2 SVGAGI. CDR3 amino acids: CASSYSEASNYGYTF. The CDR3 DNA is TGTGCCAGCAGTTACTCGGAGGCATCAAACTATGGCTACACCTTC.

This clonotype was picked up many times. The chain uses TRBV28 and TRBJ2-3; D possibly corresponds to TRBD1 (5 bases). Trimming took off 7 bases at V and 0 bases at J, with 14 bases between the two ends. The CDR3 has 15 residues. Germline lookup yields CDR1 MDHEN and CDR2 SYDVKM. The CDR3 spells CASTDPGPSTDTQYF. DNA for the CDR3: TGTGCCAGCACCGACCCAGGGCCTAGCACAGATACGCAGTATTTT.

This clonotype has a count of ten or more. The gene calls are TRBV30 and TRBJ1-2; D perhaps matches TRBD1 (6 bases). The CDR3 contains 13 residues. Germline CDR1 GTSNPN, CDR2 SVGIG (reference sequence). V dropped 3 bases and J dropped 2 bases, with 10 bases sitting between them. CDR3 region: CAWRNTGNYGYTF. The CDR3 region has the DNA TGTGCCTGGAGGAATACAGGGAACTATGGCTACACCTTC.

This rearrangement joins TRBV6-4 to TRBJ1-4; TRBD1 matches at 7 bases. Losses at the gene ends were 5 bases for V and 8 bases for J; bases not matched to a gene: 5. CDR1 is MRHNA and CDR2 is SNTAGT in the germline V gene. This CDR3 is 13 amino acids long. The CDR3, as DNA: TGTGCCAGCAGTATAATGACAGGGGAAAAACTGTTTTTT. It specifies CASSIMTGEKLFF.

A few counts support this clonotype. This chain joins TRBV7-4 and TRBJ1-2; 7 nucleotides line up with TRBD1. Per germline, CDR1 SGHVT and CDR2 SQSDAQ. J was trimmed by 8 bases and V by 5 bases; bases with no gene match: 8. The CDR3 is 13 residues long. Here the CDR3 reads CASSPDRALGYTF. CDR3 nucleotide sequence: TGTGCCAGCAGCCCCGACAGGGCCTTGGGCTACACCTTC.

The sample holds many counts of this clonotype. V gene TRBV27 combines with J gene TRBJ2-7, with 11 bases lining up with TRBD2. Germline V gene data show CDR1 as MNHEY and CDR2 as SMNVEV (reference sequence). Germline trimming cut 6 bases from V and 0 bases from J; bases unmatched to any gene: 1. The CDR3 has 14 amino acids. CDR3: CASRGLADSYEQYF. DNA for the CDR3: TGTGCCAGCAGGGGACTAGCGGACTCCTACGAGCAGTACTTC.

A remark on this clonotype: Sequence at one end of the junction differs from germline and may be a read error. The V and J genes are TRBV25-1 and TRBJ2-7, with TRBD1 identical over 9 bases. Germline V gives CDR1 MGHDK, CDR2 SYGVNS. The CDR3 length is 15 residues. This CDR3 is CASSEFGQGTYEQYF. The CDR3 DNA reads as TGTGCCAGCAGTGAATTTGGACAGGGGACCTACGAACAGTACTTC.

This clonotype was detected ten times or more. The V call is TRBV28, the J call TRBJ2-5; tentative D call: TRBD1 (5 bases). This CDR3 has 13 residues. V was pared by 5 bases and J by 2 bases, with 9 bases between. CDR1 MDHEN and CDR2 SYDVKM come from the germline V gene. The CDR3 DNA reads TGTGCCAGCAGTGACAGATTACAAGAGACCCAGTACTTC. Its translation: CASSDRLQETQYF. Looking up the rest from reference TRBV28 and TRBJ2-5 gives the full variable domain: DVKVTQSSRYLVKRTGEKVFLECVQDMDHENMFWYRQDPGLGLRLIYFSYDVKMKEKGDIPEGYSVSREKKERFSLILESASTNQTSMYLCASSDRLQETQYFGPGTRLLVL.

The CDR3: CSARETGGLQPQHF. The DNA of the CDR3 is TGCAGTGCTAGGGAAACAGGGGGCCTTCAGCCCCAGCATTTT. The J gene is TRBJ1-5, the V gene TRBV20-1; 9 bases fit TRBD1. After removal of 3 bases from V and 6 bases from J, the junction contained 6 bases not matched to a gene. Germline loops: CDR1 DFQATT, CDR2 SNEGSKA (reference sequence). The CDR3 is made up of 14 amino acids.